This T cell receptor (beta chain) was profiled in a study of cytomegalovirus exposure and HLA in healthy donors. Study-level points and caveats: The majority of TCR sequences were rare, yet some public TCRs appeared in many donors. Per a prior analysis, the majority of TCR beta V segments were productive roughly 90% or roughly 30% of the time.

This PCR relied on a set of 60 Vbeta primers and 13 Jbeta primers. Generated by immunoSEQ multiplex PCR, the TCRdb table keeps only in-frame clones and is missing some. This sample carries some 250,000 clones, around 80% of them seen once, and the ten largest clones take 5.4%. The CDR3 runs to 14 residues. With 6 bases removed from V and 1 base from J, the gap between germline ends came to 10 bases. Germline CDR1 reads MNHEY; CDR2 reads SMNVEV (reference sequence). Remarks on this clone: The antigen remains undetermined.

This rearrangement joins TRBV27 to TRBJ2-1; D is possibly TRBD1 (6 bases). The clonotype was recovered from a middle-aged woman in good health and CMV-seropositive. The sequencing input was PBMCs. CDR3 in DNA: TGTGCCAGCAGCTTTCAGGGGTCCTACAATGAGCAGTTCTTC. Protein: CASSFQGSYNEQFF.